This T cell receptor (beta chain) was sequenced for a study of T cells in localized non-small cell lung cancer. Repertoires were generated with immunoSEQ multiplex PCR, while TCRdb's copy carries only in-frame clones and drops some. The table shows about 9,600 clones, with roughly 91% occurring only once. Study conclusions and caveats: Uninvolved adjacent lung showed higher T cell clonality than tumor.

A note on this clone: Its antigen is not known.

CDR1 MDHEN and CDR2 SYDVKM come from the germline V gene. The CDR3 runs to 12 residues. The germline V and J ends were trimmed by 2 bases and 1 base, with 2 bases remaining between them. The genes are TRBV28 and TRBJ2-5; D remains unclear. Sequencing was performed on peripheral blood, taken before any cancer treatment. The receptor was isolated from a male donor aged 60 or over with stage III squamous cell lung carcinoma. CDR3 nucleotides: TGTGCCAGCAGTTTACTCCAAGAGACCCAGTACTTC. Translating gives CASSLLQETQYF.